This T cell receptor (beta chain) was recovered during a study of technical replicates of blood from several donors. TCRdb keeps only in-frame clones here, not all; method: immunoSEQ multiplex PCR. The table shows around 95,000 clones, with 94% occurring only once. This CDR3 comprises 13 residues. Per the germline V gene, CDR1 is GTSNPN and CDR2 is SVGIG (reference sequence). V was clipped by 4 bases and J by 5 bases, with 14 bases between them. The rearrangement uses TRBV30 and TRBJ1-1; D uncertain. This TCR was recovered from a human donor in good health. The sequencing input was T cells isolated from PBMCs. CDR3 residues: CAWTDSTTTEAFF. The CDR3, as DNA: TGTGCCTGGACAGATAGTACGACAACTGAAGCTTTCTTT.